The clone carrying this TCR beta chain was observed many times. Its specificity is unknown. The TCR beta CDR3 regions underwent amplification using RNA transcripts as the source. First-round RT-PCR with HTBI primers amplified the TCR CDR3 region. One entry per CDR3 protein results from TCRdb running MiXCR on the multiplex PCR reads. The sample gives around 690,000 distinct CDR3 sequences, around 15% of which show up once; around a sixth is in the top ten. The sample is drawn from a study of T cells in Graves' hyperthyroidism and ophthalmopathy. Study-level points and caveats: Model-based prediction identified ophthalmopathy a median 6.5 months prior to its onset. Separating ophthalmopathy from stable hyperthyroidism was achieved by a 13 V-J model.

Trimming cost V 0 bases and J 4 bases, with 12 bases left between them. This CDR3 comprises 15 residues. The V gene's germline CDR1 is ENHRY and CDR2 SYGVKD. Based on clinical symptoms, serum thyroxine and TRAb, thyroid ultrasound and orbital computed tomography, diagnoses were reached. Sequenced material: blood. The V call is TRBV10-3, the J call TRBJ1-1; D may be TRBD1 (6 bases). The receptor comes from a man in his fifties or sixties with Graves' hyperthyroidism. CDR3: CAISESRQGFTEAFF. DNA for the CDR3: TGTGCCATCAGTGAGTCGAGGCAGGGGTTCACTGAAGCTTTCTTT.